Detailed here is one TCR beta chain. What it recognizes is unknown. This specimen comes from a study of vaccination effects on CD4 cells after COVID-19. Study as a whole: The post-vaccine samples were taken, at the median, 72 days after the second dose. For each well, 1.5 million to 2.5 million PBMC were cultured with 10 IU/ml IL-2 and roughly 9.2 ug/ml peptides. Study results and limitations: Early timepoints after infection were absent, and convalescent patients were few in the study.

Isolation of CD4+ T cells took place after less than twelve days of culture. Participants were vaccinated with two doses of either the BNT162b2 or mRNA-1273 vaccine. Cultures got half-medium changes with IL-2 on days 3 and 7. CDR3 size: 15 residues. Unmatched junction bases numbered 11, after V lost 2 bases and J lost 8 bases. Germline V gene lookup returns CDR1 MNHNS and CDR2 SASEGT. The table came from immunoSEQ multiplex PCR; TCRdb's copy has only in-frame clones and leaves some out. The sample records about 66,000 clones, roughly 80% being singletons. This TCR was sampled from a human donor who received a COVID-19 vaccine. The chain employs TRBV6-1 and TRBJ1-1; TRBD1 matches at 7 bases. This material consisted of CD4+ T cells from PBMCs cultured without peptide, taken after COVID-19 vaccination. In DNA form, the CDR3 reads TGTGCCAGCAGTGAAATAGGACAGGTAGCCACCGAAGCTTTCTTT. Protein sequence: CASSEIGQVATEAFF.